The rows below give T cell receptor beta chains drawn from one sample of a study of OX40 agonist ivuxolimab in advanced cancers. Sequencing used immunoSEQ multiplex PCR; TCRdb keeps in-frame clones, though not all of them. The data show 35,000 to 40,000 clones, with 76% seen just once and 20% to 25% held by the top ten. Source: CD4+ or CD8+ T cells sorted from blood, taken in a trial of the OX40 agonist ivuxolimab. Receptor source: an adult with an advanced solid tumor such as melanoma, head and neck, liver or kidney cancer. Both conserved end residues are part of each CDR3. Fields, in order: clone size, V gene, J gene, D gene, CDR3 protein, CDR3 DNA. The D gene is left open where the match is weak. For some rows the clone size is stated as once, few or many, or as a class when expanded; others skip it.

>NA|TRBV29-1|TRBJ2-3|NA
CSAARGGTTDTQYF
TGCAGCGCAGCTAGGGGGGGTACCACAGATACGCAGTATTTT
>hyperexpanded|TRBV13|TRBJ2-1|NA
CASSLGRDSYNEQFF
TGTGCCAGCAGCCTTGGACGGGATTCTTACAATGAGCAGTTCTTC
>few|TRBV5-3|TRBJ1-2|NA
CASSLESWVRDGYTF
TGTGCCAGCAGCTTGGAGTCCTGGGTTCGCGATGGCTACACCTTC
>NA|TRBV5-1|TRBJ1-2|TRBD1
CASSPGTGFGYTF
TGCGCCAGCAGCCCCGGGACAGGGTTTGGCTACACCTTC
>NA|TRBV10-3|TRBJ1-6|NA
CASSGDGGNNSPLHF
TGTGCCAGCAGTGGGGACGGTGGGAATAATTCACCCCTCCACTTT
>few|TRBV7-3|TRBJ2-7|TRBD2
CASSLAGGPYEQYF
TGTGCCAGCAGCTTAGCGGGGGGGCCGTACGAGCAGTACTTC
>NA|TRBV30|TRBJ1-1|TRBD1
CAWFRDRRKAFF
TGTGCCTGGTTCCGGGACAGGCGAAAAGCTTTCTTT
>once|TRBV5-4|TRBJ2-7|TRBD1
CASSQDRDLYEQYF
TGTGCCAGCAGTCAAGACAGGGATCTCTACGAGCAGTACTTC
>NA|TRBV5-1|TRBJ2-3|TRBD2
CASSLNGAGGRRDTQYF
TGCGCCAGCAGCTTGAACGGTGCGGGGGGGAGGAGAGATACGCAGTATTTT
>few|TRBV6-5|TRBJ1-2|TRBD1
CASSTGTVYGYTF
TGTGCCAGCAGTACTGGGACAGTCTATGGCTACACCTTC
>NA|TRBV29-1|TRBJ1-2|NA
CSVEPANYGYTF
TGCAGCGTTGAACCTGCTAACTATGGCTACACCTTC
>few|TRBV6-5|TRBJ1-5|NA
CASAGQQNQPQHF
TGTGCCAGTGCGGGCCAGCAAAATCAGCCCCAGCATTTT
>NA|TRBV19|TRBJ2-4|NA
CASLSRKNIQYF
TGTGCCAGTTTGTCTAGAAAAAACATTCAGTACTTC
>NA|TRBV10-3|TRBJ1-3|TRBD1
CAISGGQGAAGNTIYF
TGTGCCATCAGTGGGGGACAGGGGGCTGCTGGAAACACCATATATTTT
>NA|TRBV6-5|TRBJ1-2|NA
CASSYGGTTNYGYTF
TGTGCCAGCAGTTACGGCGGGACAACTAACTATGGCTACACCTTC
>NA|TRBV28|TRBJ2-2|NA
CASLASNTGELFF
TGTGCCAGCTTGGCCAGTAACACCGGGGAGCTGTTTTTT
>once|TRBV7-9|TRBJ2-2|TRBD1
CASSGRQGSTGELFF
TGTGCCAGCAGCGGCCGACAGGGCTCGACCGGGGAGCTGTTTTTT
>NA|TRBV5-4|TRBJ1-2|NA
CASTPVGGGYTF
TGTGCCAGCACCCCCGTCGGAGGGGGCTACACCTTC
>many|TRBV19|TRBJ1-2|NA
CASSKFGINYGYTF
TGTGCCAGTAGTAAATTCGGGATAAACTATGGCTACACCTTC
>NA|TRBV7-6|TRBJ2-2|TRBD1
CASSARGRTGELFF
TGTGCCAGCAGCGCCAGGGGGCGTACCGGGGAGCTGTTTTTT
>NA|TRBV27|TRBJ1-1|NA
CASSLGGRNTEAFF
TGTGCCAGCAGTTTAGGGGGGAGGAACACTGAAGCTTTCTTT
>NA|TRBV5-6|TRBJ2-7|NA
CASSLGPLSSYEQYF
TGTGCCAGCAGCCTGGGACCTCTTAGCTCCTACGAGCAGTACTTC
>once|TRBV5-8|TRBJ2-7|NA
CASSLTGTYEQYF
TGTGCCAGCAGCTTGACAGGGACCTACGAGCAGTACTTC
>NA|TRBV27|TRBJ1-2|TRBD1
CASSPRQGGAWGYTF
TGTGCCAGCAGTCCCCGACAGGGAGGGGCTTGGGGCTACACCTTC
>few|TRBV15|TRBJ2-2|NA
CATSREVRRMNTGELFF
TGTGCCACCAGCAGAGAAGTACGGCGGATGAACACCGGGGAGCTGTTTTTT
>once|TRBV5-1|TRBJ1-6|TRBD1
CASSLGSGGRFSPLHF
TGCGCCAGCAGCTTGGGTTCAGGGGGCCGTTTTTCACCCCTCCACTTT
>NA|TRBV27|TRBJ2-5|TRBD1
CASSSPRDRGLETQYF
TGTGCCAGCAGTTCCCCTCGGGACAGGGGGTTGGAGACCCAGTACTTC
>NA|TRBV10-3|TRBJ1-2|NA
CAISELQTNYGYTF
TGTGCCATCAGTGAGCTCCAAACTAACTATGGCTACACCTTC
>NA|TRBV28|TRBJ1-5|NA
CASTPGREGQPQHF
TGTGCCAGCACCCCGGGGAGGGAGGGACAGCCCCAGCATTTT
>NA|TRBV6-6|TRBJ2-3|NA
CASSPRASTDTQYF
TGTGCCAGCAGCCCTCGGGCTAGCACAGATACGCAGTATTTT
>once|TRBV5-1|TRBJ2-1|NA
CASSLDRYNEQFF
TGCGCCAGCAGCTTGGACAGGTACAATGAGCAGTTCTTC
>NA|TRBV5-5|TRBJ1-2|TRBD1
CASSKGQGTNYGYTF
TGTGCCAGCAGCAAAGGACAGGGGACTAACTATGGCTACACCTTC
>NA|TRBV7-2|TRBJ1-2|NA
CASSLAQGEGVYGYTF
TGTGCCAGCAGCTTAGCGCAGGGCGAGGGGGTCTATGGCTACACCTTC
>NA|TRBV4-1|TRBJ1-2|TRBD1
CASRPPGQLYGYTF
TGCGCCAGCAGACCTCCGGGACAGCTCTATGGCTACACCTTC
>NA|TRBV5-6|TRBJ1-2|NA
CASSLETAVSTF
TGTGCCAGCAGCTTGGAAACAGCCGTGAGCACCTTC